A selection of T cell receptor beta chains follows, all from one sample in a study of blood T cell repertoires in COVID-19. TCRdb's copy holds only in-frame clones and misses some; the assay was immunoSEQ multiplex PCR. The sample has about 150,000 clones; roughly 90% are singletons. Sequences were obtained from PBMCs or T cells enriched from blood (not recorded which). The source is a woman in her twenties or thirties with acute COVID-19. The CDR3 runs from the conserved cysteine through the conserved F or W. The D gene is left open where the match is weak. Some rows mark clone size as missing; the rest say once, few, many or name a class of expanded clone.

clone_size j_call cdr3_length d_call v_call cdr3_aa cdr3_nt
- TRBJ2-3 11 - TRBV11-2 CASRTIDTQYF TGTGCCAGCCGCACTATAGATACGCAGTATTTT
- TRBJ1-2 14 - TRBV28 CASSPRTEYYGYTF TGTGCCAGCAGTCCACGGACAGAGTACTATGGCTACACCTTC
- TRBJ2-5 15 - TRBV5-1 CASSLLSGSGETQYF TGCGCCAGCAGCTTGTTGTCTGGGAGTGGAGAGACCCAGTACTTC
- TRBJ1-2 17 TRBD1 TRBV7-8 CASSSRTGGAGMYGYTF TGTGCCAGCAGCTCCCGGACAGGGGGGGCTGGGATGTATGGCTACACCTTC
- TRBJ1-4 15 TRBD1 TRBV7-2 CASSGGTGGREKLFF TGTGCCAGCAGCGGGGGGACAGGTGGAAGGGAAAAACTGTTTTTT
once TRBJ2-3 16 - TRBV5-1 CASSLSRDIITDTQYF TGCGCCAGCAGCCTCTCCCGGGACATTATCACAGATACGCAGTATTTT
- TRBJ2-7 18 TRBD2 TRBV19 CASSIRTGVAGGSYEQYF TGTGCCAGTAGTATAAGAACAGGGGTAGCGGGAGGCTCCTACGAGCAGTACTTC
- TRBJ2-1 17 - TRBV28 CASGFISGQGSYNEQFF TGTGCCAGCGGATTCATCTCGGGGCAGGGGTCCTACAATGAGCAGTTCTTC
- TRBJ2-7 14 TRBD2 TRBV9 CASSPSGSRDEQYF TGTGCCAGCAGCCCAAGCGGGAGTCGCGACGAGCAGTACTTC
- TRBJ1-4 14 TRBD1 TRBV19 CASSLQGGGEKLFF TGTGCCAGTAGTCTACAGGGGGGTGGTGAAAAACTGTTTTTT
- TRBJ2-7 17 - TRBV5-1 CASSLGNLQRITYEQYF TGCGCCAGCAGCTTGGGGAACCTTCAGCGGATTACATACGAGCAGTACTTC
once TRBJ1-1 19 - TRBV7-8 CASSLALGVGLGAITEAFF TGTGCCAGCAGCTTAGCTCTAGGTGTCGGTCTGGGGGCGATCACTGAAGCTTTCTTT
once TRBJ2-7 13 - TRBV7-6 CASSLGGPYEQYF TGTGCCAGCAGCTTAGGTGGCCCCTACGAGCAGTACTTC
- TRBJ1-1 15 - TRBV9 CASSPTGGSTTEAFF TGTGCCAGCAGCCCTACTGGAGGCTCCACTACTGAAGCTTTCTTT
once TRBJ1-2 12 - TRBV5-4 CASSLGDRGYTF TGTGCCAGCAGCTTAGGGGATAGGGGCTACACCTTC
- TRBJ2-7 15 TRBD2 TRBV7-6 CASSLGLARSYEQYF TGTGCCAGCAGCTTAGGACTAGCGAGGTCCTACGAGCAGTACTTC
- TRBJ2-1 13 - TRBV7-9 CASSMNGGWEQFF TGTGCCAGCAGCATGAACGGCGGGTGGGAGCAGTTCTTC
- TRBJ2-7 13 TRBD1 TRBV24-1 CATQDRALGEQYF TGTGCCACCCAGGACAGGGCCTTAGGCGAGCAGTACTTC
- TRBJ2-7 13 - TRBV19 CASSSQRAGEQYF TGTGCCAGTAGTAGTCAGCGGGCGGGCGAGCAGTACTTC
- TRBJ1-5 14 - TRBV7-9 CASSPGQGNQPQHF TGTGCCAGCAGCCCCGGACAAGGAAATCAGCCCCAGCATTTT
- TRBJ1-1 11 - TRBV12-3/TRBV12-4 CASSFPSEAFF TGTGCCAGCAGTTTCCCCTCTGAAGCTTTCTTT
- TRBJ2-2 16 TRBD1 TRBV6-4 CASSESRTGITGELFF TGTGCCAGCAGTGAGTCCCGGACAGGGATCACCGGGGAGCTGTTTTTT
- TRBJ1-1 15 TRBD1 TRBV19 CASTEDRGLDTEAFF TGTGCCAGTACCGAAGACAGGGGACTCGACACTGAAGCTTTCTTT
- TRBJ1-5 13 - TRBV2 CASSVQGSQPQHF TGTGCCAGCAGTGTGCAGGGATCGCAGCCCCAGCATTTT
- TRBJ1-4 13 - TRBV19 CASNLMPGEKLFF TGTGCCAGTAACCTTATGCCGGGGGAAAAACTGTTTTTT
- TRBJ1-2 14 - TRBV28 CASSNRDPTYGYTF TGTGCCAGCAGTAACAGGGACCCTACCTATGGCTACACCTTC
- TRBJ2-3 16 - TRBV7-6 CASSSRYGSSTDTQYF TGTGCCAGCAGCTCTAGGTATGGCTCTAGCACAGATACGCAGTATTTT
- TRBJ1-2 12 - TRBV28 CASRGADYGYTF TGTGCCAGCAGGGGGGCGGACTATGGCTACACCTTC
- TRBJ1-1 15 - TRBV7-9 CASSFYRVMNTEAFF TGTGCCAGCAGCTTTTACAGAGTCATGAACACTGAAGCTTTCTTT
- TRBJ1-4 18 - TRBV7-2 CASSLAFGGAATNEKLFF TGTGCCAGCAGCTTAGCTTTCGGGGGTGCTGCAACTAATGAAAAACTGTTTTTT
few TRBJ1-6 15 - TRBV6-1 CASSSRTVASSPLHF TGTGCCAGCAGTTCGCGGACAGTAGCGTCATCACCCCTCCACTTT
few TRBJ1-5 14 - TRBV6-5 CASNLGGSNQPQHF TGTGCCAGCAACCTAGGAGGAAGCAATCAGCCCCAGCATTTT
- TRBJ2-1 16 TRBD2 TRBV19 CASSMGGRALGNEQFF TGTGCCAGTAGTATGGGCGGGAGGGCCCTTGGGAATGAGCAGTTCTTC
- TRBJ1-1 13 - TRBV6-5 CASSRKGVQEAFF TGTGCCAGCAGCCGGAAGGGGGTACAGGAAGCTTTCTTT
- TRBJ1-1 15 - TRBV27 CASSATGVGNTEAFF TGTGCCAGCAGTGCTACGGGGGTCGGGAACACTGAAGCTTTCTTT
- TRBJ2-1 14 TRBD2 TRBV3-1/TRBV3-2 CASSQGLAPNEQFF TGTGCCAGCAGCCAAGGACTAGCACCCAATGAGCAGTTCTTC
- TRBJ1-6 15 - TRBV28 CASVGGGWVNSPLHF TGTGCCAGCGTAGGGGGGGGTTGGGTGAATTCACCCCTCCACTTT